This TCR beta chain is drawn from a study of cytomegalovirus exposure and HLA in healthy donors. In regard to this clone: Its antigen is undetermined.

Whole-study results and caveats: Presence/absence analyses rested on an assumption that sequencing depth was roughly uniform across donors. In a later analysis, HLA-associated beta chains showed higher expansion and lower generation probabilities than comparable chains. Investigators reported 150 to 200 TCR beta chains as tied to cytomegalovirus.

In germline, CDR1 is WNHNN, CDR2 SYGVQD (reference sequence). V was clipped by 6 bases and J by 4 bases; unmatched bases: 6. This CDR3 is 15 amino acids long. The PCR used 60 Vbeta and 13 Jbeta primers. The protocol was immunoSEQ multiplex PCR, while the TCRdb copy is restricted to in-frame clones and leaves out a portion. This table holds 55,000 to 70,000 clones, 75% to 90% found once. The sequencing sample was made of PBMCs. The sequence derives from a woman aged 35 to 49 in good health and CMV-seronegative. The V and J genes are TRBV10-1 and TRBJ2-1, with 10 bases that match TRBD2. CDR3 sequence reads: CASSPGTSAYNEQFF. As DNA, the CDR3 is TGCGCCAGCAGCCCCGGGACTAGCGCGTACAATGAGCAGTTCTTC.